The TCR beta chain under discussion was sequenced for a study of spatial heterogeneity in lung cancer. Study context: Alpha-chain detections were consistently fewer than beta-chain detections among the sequences. There were, on average, more than eight raw-read appearances for each unique TCR and UMI combination.

TCR cDNA molecules each had a unique molecular identifier. TCRdb fed the 5' RACE reads into MiXCR, producing one record per CDR3 protein. Here the sample spans about 5,400 distinct CDR3 sequences, approximately 30% being singletons. The time point is: sample taken at primary tumor resection. The study sequenced unsorted whole RNA from tumor, nontumor lung or frozen PBMC. This clonotype was seen more than once but under ten times. This beta chain was picked up by a library intended for alpha chains and is off target, so its count carries little meaning. The V and J ends lost 6 bases and 2 bases respectively, with 13 bases between them. The CDR3 contains 14 residues. Germline V gene data show CDR1 as MNHEY and CDR2 as SVGEGT.

The input for sequencing was PBMCs, taken at surgery. The TCR was taken from a female donor with early-stage non-small cell lung cancer. V usage is TRBV6-2 or TRBV6-3 and J usage is TRBJ2-5; D not resolved. The CDR3 loop reads CASSKIARQETQYF. In DNA, the CDR3 is TGTGCCAGCAGCAAAATTGCGAGACAAGAGACCCAGTACTTC.